These T cell receptor beta chains were read from a single sample in a study of cytomegalovirus exposure and HLA in healthy donors. The table came from immunoSEQ multiplex PCR; TCRdb's copy has only in-frame clones and leaves some out. The data hold about 220,000 clones, with over 80% observed a single time. The sample consisted of PBMCs. Receptors originate from a young woman in good health and CMV-seropositive. Each CDR3 is given without its conserved first and last residue. D genes are given only for firm matches.

cdr3_length: 13; d_call: NA; v_call: TRBV28; cdr3_aa: ASSLVLGGGNTIY
cdr3_length: 9; d_call: NA; v_call: TRBV18; cdr3_aa: ASSRVTEAF
cdr3_length: 12; d_call: TRBD1; v_call: TRBV18; cdr3_aa: ASSPNTAGGLNT
cdr3_length: 15; d_call: NA; v_call: TRBV9; cdr3_aa: ASSPTRGVVTQETQY
cdr3_length: 13; d_call: TRBD1; v_call: TRBV6-1; cdr3_aa: ASTRTGSGGNTIY
cdr3_length: 9; d_call: NA; v_call: TRBV5-1; cdr3_aa: ASSLGNGYT
cdr3_length: 13; d_call: TRBD2; v_call: TRBV27; cdr3_aa: ASSQRGGAPNIQY
cdr3_length: 12; d_call: NA; v_call: TRBV28; cdr3_aa: ASSLKERRYEQY
cdr3_length: 12; d_call: TRBD2; v_call: TRBV27; cdr3_aa: ASSFSGTRGEQY
cdr3_length: 13; d_call: NA; v_call: TRBV30; cdr3_aa: AWQTGASSGNTIY
cdr3_length: 14; d_call: NA; v_call: TRBV27; cdr3_aa: ASSRGGWESGNTIY
cdr3_length: 10; d_call: NA; v_call: TRBV5-6; cdr3_aa: ASSFHQSSPY
cdr3_length: 10; d_call: NA; v_call: TRBV25-1; cdr3_aa: ASNLYGDTQY
cdr3_length: 12; d_call: NA; v_call: TRBV10-3; cdr3_aa: AIGGGSEEDTQY
cdr3_length: 16; d_call: TRBD2; v_call: TRBV7-6; cdr3_aa: ASTKGSGRALGTDTQY
cdr3_length: 10; d_call: NA; v_call: TRBV10-1; cdr3_aa: ASSDTVREQF
cdr3_length: 13; d_call: TRBD1; v_call: TRBV6-1; cdr3_aa: ASSEVTGTGVEAF
cdr3_length: 15; d_call: NA; v_call: TRBV10-3; cdr3_aa: ASTERQGATSLEEQF
cdr3_length: 11; d_call: NA; v_call: TRBV28; cdr3_aa: AIRRGGNQPQH
cdr3_length: 10; d_call: TRBD1; v_call: TRBV27; cdr3_aa: ASSRQGRSEF
cdr3_length: 10; d_call: NA; v_call: TRBV11-2; cdr3_aa: ASSLVGDEAF
cdr3_length: 10; d_call: NA; v_call: TRBV5-1; cdr3_aa: ASSSSVTEAF
cdr3_length: 13; d_call: TRBD1; v_call: TRBV6-5; cdr3_aa: ASRNDRGQHYGYT
cdr3_length: 10; d_call: NA; v_call: TRBV30; cdr3_aa: AWSVFGQPQH
cdr3_length: 16; d_call: TRBD1; v_call: TRBV5-1; cdr3_aa: ASSFGQGAGGLGNTIY
cdr3_length: 11; d_call: TRBD2; v_call: TRBV29-1; cdr3_aa: SGYSGNSDTQY
cdr3_length: 15; d_call: TRBD1; v_call: TRBV18; cdr3_aa: ASSPTEIDREWDEQY
cdr3_length: 13; d_call: TRBD1; v_call: TRBV27; cdr3_aa: ASSSGQGLGYGYT
cdr3_length: 13; d_call: TRBD2; v_call: TRBV6-4; cdr3_aa: ASSEIAGGTDTQY
cdr3_length: 13; d_call: TRBD1; v_call: TRBV5-1; cdr3_aa: ASSPGTGVAYEQY
cdr3_length: 13; d_call: NA; v_call: TRBV30; cdr3_aa: AWSVLGGDLGEQF
cdr3_length: 12; d_call: TRBD2; v_call: TRBV6-5; cdr3_aa: ASSPLGLAAEQY
cdr3_length: 14; d_call: TRBD1; v_call: TRBV7-6; cdr3_aa: ASSLTYRGAGETQY
cdr3_length: 12; d_call: NA; v_call: TRBV10-3; cdr3_aa: AISVGEVGTEAF
cdr3_length: 10; d_call: NA; v_call: TRBV11-2; cdr3_aa: ASSAAGTEAF